This T cell receptor beta chain came from a study of cytomegalovirus exposure and HLA in healthy donors. At the level of the study: Caucasian-associated ancestry cluster membership applied to approximately 84% of around 400 genotyped donors. General study points: Most subjects' HLA-A and HLA-B alleles were reportedly predicted from TCR beta sequences. The authors later found HLA-associated TCR beta chains more clonally expanded than equally common others. A later analysis linked a missense DCLRE1C variant to TCR beta V- and J-gene trimming.

The PCR ran on 60 Vbeta and 13 Jbeta primers. The repertoire was sequenced with immunoSEQ multiplex PCR; TCRdb's copy has only in-frame clones and lacks some. The sample shows about 140,000 clones, roughly 78% of them seen only once. This clone was observed once. Its antigen is currently unknown. The receptor was derived from a man aged 25-45 years in good health. Material: PBMCs.

The CDR3 reads CASSVGLVFDEQFF. In nucleotides, the CDR3 is TGTGCCAGCAGCGTAGGCCTAGTGTTCGATGAGCAGTTCTTC. The genes are TRBV9 and TRBJ2-1; no firm D call. V shed 0 bases and J shed 8 bases, with 12 bases lying between them. Germline values: CDR1 SGDLS, CDR2 YYNGEE. CDR3 length equals 14 residues.